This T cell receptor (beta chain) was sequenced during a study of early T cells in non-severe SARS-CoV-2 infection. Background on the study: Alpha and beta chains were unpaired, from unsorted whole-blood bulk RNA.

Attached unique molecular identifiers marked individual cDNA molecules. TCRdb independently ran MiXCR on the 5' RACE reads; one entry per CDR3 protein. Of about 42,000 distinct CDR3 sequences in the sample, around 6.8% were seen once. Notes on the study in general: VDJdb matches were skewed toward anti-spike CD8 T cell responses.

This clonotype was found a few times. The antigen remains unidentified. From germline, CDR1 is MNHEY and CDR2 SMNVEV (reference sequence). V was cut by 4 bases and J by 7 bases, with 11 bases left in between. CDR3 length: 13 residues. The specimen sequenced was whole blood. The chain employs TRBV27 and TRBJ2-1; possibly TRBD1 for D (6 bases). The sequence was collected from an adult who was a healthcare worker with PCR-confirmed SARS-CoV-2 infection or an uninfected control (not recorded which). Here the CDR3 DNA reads TGTGCCAGCAGTTACGTACAGGGTAATGAGCAGTTCTTC. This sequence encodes CASSYVQGNEQFF.